The 13 T cell receptor beta chains reported below all come from one sample, sequenced in a study of molecular identifiers for immune sequencing clone quantification. MiXCR was run by TCRdb on the PCR reads, yielding one entry per CDR3 protein. The repertoire consists of approximately 500,000 distinct CDR3 sequences, with around 25% occurring once and the leading ten covering 0.7% to 0.9%. Input material: naive CD8+ T cells from blood, with Jurkat cell RNA spiked in. The subset: FACS-sorted CD8+CD4-CCR7+CD45RA+ naive T cells. The receptors were sampled from a human donor in good health. Some libraries in this study had Jurkat cell RNA spiked in.

This clonotype was seen at least ten times. Relative to the germline gene, one junction end is altered; a read error may explain this. The gene calls are TRBV4-3 and TRBJ2-7, with TRBD2 matching over 16 bases. The CDR3 totals 15 residues. Germline V gene lookup returns CDR1 LGHNA and CDR2 YSLEER. CDR3 region: CASSPGLAGGYEQYF. CDR3 DNA sequence: TGTGCCAGCAGTCCGGGACTAGCGGGAGGGTACGAGCAGTACTTC.

This clonotype was seen at least ten times. The chain combines TRBV11-2 with TRBJ2-6, with a tentative D call TRBD2 (6 bases). Per germline, CDR1 SGHAT and CDR2 FQNNGV. The CDR3 has 17 residues. V lost 0 bases and J lost 1, with 10 bases in between. As DNA, the CDR3 is TGTGCCAGCAGCTTAGATATTCGGGGGTCTGGGGCCAACGTCCTGACTTTC. Its protein is CASSLDIRGSGANVLTF.

This clonotype was seen many times. V usage is TRBV28 and J usage is TRBJ2-7; D possibly corresponds to TRBD1 (6 bases). The CDR3 has 15 residues. CDR1 and CDR2 from the germline V gene are MDHEN and SYDVKM. The V and J ends lost 6 bases and 2 bases respectively, with 17 bases between them. The CDR3 region has the DNA TGTGCCAGCAGCTCCTTGGGGGCGGCAACCTACGAGCAGTACTTC. As protein: CASSSLGAATYEQYF.

This clonotype turned up a few times. The chain joins TRBV5-1 to TRBJ1-1; 9 bases agree with TRBD1. J gave up 2 bases and V 4 bases, and 6 bases lay outside the gene matches. Germline CDR1 and CDR2: SGHRS and YFSETQ. The CDR3 consists of 15 residues. The DNA for the CDR3 is TGCGCCAGCAGCACGGGACAGGGATTTAACACTGAAGCTTTCTTT. Protein: CASSTGQGFNTEAFF.

V is TRBV5-1 and J is TRBJ2-5; 8 bases are shared with TRBD2. Germline assignment: CDR1 SGHRS and CDR2 YFSETQ. Trimming cost V 0 bases and J 3 bases; bases outside gene matches: 7. The length of the CDR3 is 16 residues. The CDR3 loop is CASSLAERGPKETQYF. CDR3 sequence (DNA): TGCGCCAGCAGCTTGGCAGAGCGGGGGCCCAAAGAGACCCAGTACTTC.

The table lists this clonotype with many counts. The genes are TRBV28 and TRBJ1-5; D remains ambiguous. Trimming removed 3 bases at V and 0 bases at J, with 9 bases between. The CDR3 is 15 residues long. Germline assignment: CDR1 MDHEN and CDR2 SYDVKM. The CDR3 protein is CASSFGTDSNQPQHF. The CDR3 DNA reads as TGTGCCAGCAGTTTTGGTACGGATAGCAATCAGCCCCAGCATTTT.

As regards this clonotype: A much larger clone differs by one base, so this may be a read error. The V gene is TRBV6-1, the J gene TRBJ1-5, with D hard to call. Germline V gives CDR1 MNHNS, CDR2 SASEGT. V was clipped by 4 bases and J by 4 bases, with 11 bases between them. The CDR3 runs 14 residues. The CDR3 is CASSVSSQNQPQHF. Here the CDR3 DNA reads TGTGCCAGCAGTGTGAGCTCCCAGAATCAGCCCCAGCATTTT.

V usage is TRBV28 and J usage is TRBJ2-1; 10 positions match TRBD1. The germline V gene encodes CDR1 MDHEN and CDR2 SYDVKM. Trimming at V came to 6 bases and at J to 5 bases, leaving 10 bases not matched to a gene. This CDR3 comprises 16 residues. CDR3 in amino acids: CASSYFTGTGDNEQFF. CDR3 DNA sequence: TGTGCCAGCAGCTATTTTACCGGGACAGGGGACAATGAGCAGTTCTTC. Supplemented by reference TRBV28 and TRBJ2-1, the full variable domain reads DVKVTQSSRYLVKRTGEKVFLECVQDMDHENMFWYRQDPGLGLRLIYFSYDVKMKEKGDIPEGYSVSREKKERFSLILESASTNQTSMYLCASSYFTGTGDNEQFFGPGTRLTVL.

This clonotype showed up many times. The rearrangement joins TRBV6-2 or TRBV6-3 to TRBJ2-4; 7 bases map to TRBD1. The CDR3 runs to 12 residues. V lost 6 bases, J lost 7 bases, and 3 bases stayed unmatched. Germline loops: CDR1 MNHEY, CDR2 SVGEGT. This chain's CDR3 is CASSTGVNIQYF. CDR3 coding DNA: TGTGCCAGCAGCACAGGGGTGAACATTCAGTACTTC.

Concerning this clonotype: A junction end diverges from the germline sequence, so it may reflect a read error. The genes are TRBV4-1 and TRBJ2-1; perhaps TRBD2 as D (5 bases). CDR3 size: 16 residues. Germline-derived CDR1 and CDR2 are MGHRA and YSYEKL. In DNA, the CDR3 is TGCGCCGGCAGCCAAGATTTGGTAGCGAGGTACAATGAGCAGTTCTTC. It translates to CAGSQDLVARYNEQFF.

J is TRBJ2-3 and V is TRBV4-3; D remains unclear. Germline V gene lookup returns CDR1 LGHNA and CDR2 YSLEER. V gave up 1 base and J gave up 4 bases, with 9 bases separating them. The CDR3 is 14 amino acids. This chain's CDR3 is CASSQVRVADTQYF. The CDR3 DNA reads TGCGCCAGCAGCCAAGTAAGGGTTGCAGATACGCAGTATTTT.

This clonotype has more than one count but fewer than ten. V usage is TRBV19 and J usage is TRBJ1-4; TRBD1 matches at 9 bases. CDR1 is LNHDA and CDR2 is SQIVND in the germline V gene (reference sequence). CDR3 size: 12 residues. The J segment lost 8 bases and the V segment lost 5 bases, leaving 0 bases of the junction unmatched. CDR3 bases: TGTGCCAGTAGTGACAGGGGGGAAAAACTGTTTTTT. This translates into CASSDRGEKLFF.

This chain connects TRBV13 to TRBJ1-6; unclear D gene. The CDR3 is 13 residues long. Germline lookup yields CDR1 PRHDT and CDR2 FYEKMQ (reference sequence). Trimming took off 4 bases at V and 13 bases at J, with 14 bases between the two ends. CDR3 nucleotides: TGTGCCAGCAGCTCGCGGACCGCTCTCCCCCTCCACTTT. Its translation is CASSSRTALPLHF.